This T cell receptor (beta chain) was retrieved from a study of cytomegalovirus exposure and HLA in healthy donors. 13 Jbeta primers and 60 Vbeta primers were used for the PCR. TCRdb's table, derived via immunoSEQ multiplex PCR, lists solely in-frame clones and lacks some. The table includes some 180,000 clones, about four fifths detected once. The V end lost 3 bases, the J end lost 4 bases, and 10 bases lay between the germline ends. This CDR3 comprises 14 residues. Germline-derived CDR1 and CDR2 are LNHDA and SQIVND (reference sequence). This sequence originates from a male donor in good health and CMV-seronegative. The chain joins TRBV19 to TRBJ2-1, with D perhaps matching TRBD2 (5 bases). The material sequenced was PBMCs. CDR3 sequence (DNA): TGTGCCAGTAGTATCGGCGGGCCGTACAATGAGCAGTTCTTC. Protein: CASSIGGPYNEQFF.